This is a list of T cell receptor beta chains from one sample in a study of blood T cell repertoires in COVID-19. Method: immunoSEQ multiplex PCR; TCRdb's copy keeps in-frame clones and lacks some. Counted here are 150,000 to 200,000 clones, about nine tenths occurring once; the ten biggest clones make up about 1.6%. Sequencing was carried out using peripheral blood. Source of these receptors: a woman between 45 and 65 years old with acute or convalescent COVID-19. CDR3s include the opening cysteine and the closing phenylalanine or tryptophan. The order of the fields is V gene, J gene, clone size, D gene, CDR3 protein, CDR3 DNA. D genes are given only for firm matches. Rows may omit the clone size; those that give it use once, few, many or a size class.

TRBV29-1	TRBJ2-1	.	.	CSVEDHGEVLGYNEQFF	TGCAGCGTTGAAGATCATGGGGAAGTACTAGGGTACAATGAGCAGTTCTTC
TRBV5-4	TRBJ2-2	.	TRBD2	CASSQRAGGWNTGELFF	TGTGCCAGCAGCCAAAGAGCGGGGGGCTGGAACACCGGGGAGCTGTTTTTT
TRBV3-1/TRBV3-2	TRBJ1-4	.	TRBD1	CASSPTGSLPNEKLFF	TGTGCCAGCAGCCCGACAGGGAGTCTACCTAATGAAAAACTGTTTTTT
TRBV7-9	TRBJ2-3	.	TRBD2	CASSFSGRLDTQYF	TGTGCCAGCAGCTTTAGCGGGAGATTGGATACGCAGTATTTT
TRBV19	TRBJ2-3	.	TRBD2	CASKGAGGGTDTQYF	TGTGCCAGTAAAGGTGCGGGGGGGGGCACAGATACGCAGTATTTT
TRBV29-1	TRBJ2-1	.	.	CSGSLSSYNEQFF	TGCAGCGGAAGCCTGAGCTCCTACAATGAGCAGTTCTTC
TRBV27	TRBJ1-1	once	TRBD1	CASWAGQGRGTEAFF	TGTGCCAGCTGGGCGGGACAGGGGAGAGGTACTGAAGCTTTCTTT
TRBV6-2/TRBV6-3	TRBJ1-1	.	.	CASSYSVLRAANTEAFF	TGTGCCAGCAGTTACTCGGTCCTCAGGGCTGCGAACACTGAAGCTTTCTTT
TRBV10-2	TRBJ1-2	.	.	CASSFTQGNYGYTF	TGCGCCAGCAGCTTCACTCAGGGGAACTATGGCTACACCTTC
TRBV6-5	TRBJ2-2	once	.	CASRRGRNTGELFF	TGTGCCAGCCGGAGGGGGCGGAACACCGGGGAGCTGTTTTTT
TRBV4-2	TRBJ1-4	.	.	CASSQDEGANEKLFF	TGTGCCAGCAGCCAAGACGAGGGTGCTAATGAAAAACTGTTTTTT
TRBV4-3	TRBJ2-5	.	TRBD2	CASSQDSGSWETQYF	TGCGCCAGCAGCCAAGATAGCGGGAGTTGGGAGACCCAGTACTTC
TRBV6-2/TRBV6-3	TRBJ2-7	.	.	CASSPLQRHYEQYF	TGTGCCAGCAGTCCCCTCCAGCGCCACTACGAGCAGTACTTC
TRBV5-8	TRBJ2-7	.	TRBD2	CASSLTTSGAYEQYF	TGTGCCAGCAGCTTGACTACTAGCGGGGCCTACGAGCAGTACTTC
TRBV10-3	TRBJ2-7	once	TRBD1	CAIREGQGAYEQYF	TGTGCCATCAGGGAGGGACAGGGGGCCTACGAGCAGTACTTC
TRBV5-1	TRBJ2-5	.	TRBD2	CASRSRDGGETQYF	TGCGCCAGCAGATCCCGGGACGGGGGGGAGACCCAGTACTTC
TRBV4-3	TRBJ1-2	.	TRBD1	CASSQDTAGGSGYTF	TGCGCCAGCAGCCAAGATACCGCAGGGGGATCTGGCTACACCTTC
TRBV24-1	TRBJ2-7	.	TRBD2	CATIPWAGDVVIGSYEQYF	TGTGCCACCATTCCTTGGGCGGGAGACGTCGTAATTGGGTCATACGAGCAGTACTTC
TRBV2	TRBJ2-1	.	.	CASRKDSAGSYNEQFF	TGTGCCAGCAGGAAGGACTCAGCGGGTTCCTACAATGAGCAGTTCTTC
TRBV24-1	TRBJ2-1	.	.	CATSDPGLGNGEQFF	TGTGCCACCAGTGATCCGGGACTGGGGAACGGAGAGCAGTTCTTC
TRBV30	TRBJ1-1	.	TRBD1	CAWRRGTERLAFF	TGTGCCTGGAGGAGAGGGACAGAAAGGCTAGCTTTCTTT
TRBV7-9	TRBJ1-1	.	TRBD1	CASSPPGGTNTEAFF	TGTGCCAGCAGCCCTCCAGGGGGCACGAACACTGAAGCTTTCTTT
TRBV3-1/TRBV3-2	TRBJ2-1	.	.	CASSQVRKADWNTYNEQFF	TGTGCCAGCAGCCAAGTTCGGAAAGCGGACTGGAATACCTACAATGAGCAGTTCTTC
TRBV19	TRBJ2-2	once	TRBD1	CASSVQGWTGELFF	TGTGCCAGTAGTGTACAGGGGTGGACCGGGGAGCTGTTTTTT
TRBV7-9	TRBJ2-3	.	TRBD2	CASSLGGGADTQYF	TGTGCCAGCAGCTTAGGCGGGGGGGCAGATACGCAGTATTTT
TRBV2	TRBJ2-3	few	TRBD2	CASTAGSGGDTDTQYF	TGTGCCAGCACCGCGGGGAGCGGGGGAGACACAGATACGCAGTATTTT
TRBV5-1	TRBJ2-1	few	.	CASSFAPASSYNEQFF	TGCGCCAGCAGCTTTGCTCCTGCTAGCTCCTACAATGAGCAGTTCTTC
TRBV12-5	TRBJ1-6	.	TRBD1	CASAFWGQGAKPLHF	TGTGCTAGTGCTTTTTGGGGACAGGGTGCTAAACCCCTCCACTTT
TRBV6-5	TRBJ2-7	.	TRBD2	CASRREGSDEQYF	TGTGCCAGCAGGCGGGAGGGCTCGGACGAGCAGTACTTC
TRBV29-1	TRBJ2-1	.	.	CSQLGSPNEQFF	TGCAGCCAACTAGGTTCGCCCAATGAGCAGTTCTTC
TRBV19	TRBJ1-5	.	.	CASSHRGEQPQHF	TGTGCCAGTAGTCACCGGGGAGAACAGCCCCAGCATTTT
TRBV6-6	TRBJ2-3	.	.	CASSQTASGTSTDTQYF	TGTGCCAGCAGTCAGACGGCTTCCGGGACTAGCACAGATACGCAGTATTTT
TRBV7-2	TRBJ1-2	.	.	CASSLARHLNYGYTF	TGTGCCAGCAGCTTAGCGAGACACCTCAACTATGGCTACACCTTC
TRBV4-1	TRBJ1-3	.	TRBD1	CASSQESQGAYGNTIYF	TGCGCCAGCAGCCAAGAGTCGCAGGGGGCGTATGGAAACACCATATATTTT
TRBV11-3	TRBJ2-1	few	.	CASSLAWDTSYNEQFF	TGTGCCAGCAGCTTAGCCTGGGACACCTCCTACAATGAGCAGTTCTTC
TRBV9	TRBJ1-1	.	TRBD1	CASSVGTGEAFF	TGTGCCAGCAGCGTGGGGACAGGGGAAGCTTTCTTT
TRBV14	TRBJ1-5	.	.	CASSAYSTQPQHF	TGTGCCAGCAGCGCCTACAGCACCCAGCCCCAGCATTTT
TRBV2	TRBJ2-7	.	.	CASSVKGAYEQYF	TGTGCCAGCAGTGTCAAGGGGGCCTACGAGCAGTACTTC
TRBV5-1	TRBJ1-4	.	.	CASSLGQFNEKLFF	TGCGCCAGCAGCCTAGGACAGTTTAATGAAAAACTGTTTTTT
TRBV19	TRBJ1-1	.	TRBD1	CASTQRWTGSIGAEAFF	TGTGCCAGTACCCAAAGGTGGACAGGGTCCATTGGGGCTGAAGCTTTCTTT
TRBV7-2	TRBJ1-5	.	TRBD1	CASSPGTGDSGNQPQHF	TGTGCCAGCAGCCCCGGGACAGGGGATTCGGGCAATCAGCCCCAGCATTTT
TRBV24-1	TRBJ2-3	.	TRBD1	CATSAPGQGAGDTQYF	TGTGCCACCAGTGCCCCGGGACAGGGGGCTGGAGATACGCAGTATTTT
TRBV12-5	TRBJ2-1	.	TRBD1	CASGWDRGSPGLADQFF	TGTGCTAGTGGTTGGGACAGGGGATCCCCGGGGCTAGCGGATCAGTTCTTC
TRBV7-2	TRBJ1-2	.	TRBD1	CASSLAVDRVGGYTF	TGTGCCAGCAGCTTAGCGGTCGACAGGGTGGGTGGCTACACCTTC
TRBV6-5	TRBJ1-1	.	.	CASRPYLNTEAFF	TGTGCCAGCAGACCCTACCTGAACACTGAAGCTTTCTTT
TRBV7-2	TRBJ2-4	.	TRBD1	CASSLGGPTRFGQGIQYF	TGTGCCAGCAGCTTAGGAGGGCCAACTAGGTTTGGACAGGGCATTCAGTACTTC
TRBV12-3/TRBV12-4	TRBJ1-5	once	.	CASTPRVSQPQHF	TGTGCCAGCACTCCCAGGGTAAGCCAGCCCCAGCATTTT
TRBV4-1	TRBJ1-2	.	TRBD1	CASSQMTGAENGYTF	TGCGCCAGCAGCCAAATGACAGGGGCGGAGAATGGCTACACCTTC
TRBV3-1/TRBV3-2	TRBJ1-2	.	TRBD1	CASNLQGARGYTF	TGTGCCAGCAATCTTCAGGGGGCTCGCGGCTACACCTTC